A selection of T cell receptor beta chains follows, all from one sample in a study of blood T cell repertoires in COVID-19. The table came from immunoSEQ multiplex PCR; TCRdb's copy has only in-frame clones and leaves some out. Of a few hundred thousand clones detected, 80% appear once; the ten largest clones hold roughly 4.5%. The sample taken for sequencing was PBMCs or T cells enriched from blood (not recorded which). The origin of the receptors is a man aged 25-40 years with acute COVID-19. CDR3s include the opening cysteine and the closing phenylalanine or tryptophan. The order of the fields is J gene, V gene, clone size, D gene, CDR3 DNA, CDR3 protein. The D gene is left open where the match is weak. The size entry is marked missing in some rows and otherwise reads once, few, many or a size class.

J: TRBJ1-1; V: TRBV12-2; size: many; D: NA; DNA: TGTGCAAGTCGCTTGGGGCCGGACGCTGAAGCTTTCTTT; CDR3: CASRLGPDAEAFF
J: TRBJ2-5; V: TRBV7-9; size: few; D: TRBD1; DNA: TGTGCCAGCAGCCCCCCATTCCGACAGGGTACAGAGACCCAGTACTTC; CDR3: CASSPPFRQGTETQYF
J: TRBJ2-7; V: TRBV11-2; size: NA; D: TRBD1; DNA: TGTGCCAGCAGCTTAGTGGGGACAGGGGAGGACGAGCAGTACTTC; CDR3: CASSLVGTGEDEQYF
J: TRBJ1-1; V: TRBV6-4; size: NA; D: NA; DNA: TGTGCCAGCAGTGACGGCCTGGCTGAAGCTTTCTTT; CDR3: CASSDGLAEAFF
J: TRBJ1-2; V: TRBV12-3/TRBV12-4; size: NA; D: NA; DNA: TGTGCCAGCAGCCACGCGCTAGGCTATGGCTACACCTTC; CDR3: CASSHALGYGYTF
J: TRBJ2-7; V: TRBV3-1/TRBV3-2; size: few; D: TRBD2; DNA: TGTGCCACTAGCGGGGGGTACGAGCAGTACTTC; CDR3: CATSGGYEQYF
J: TRBJ1-4; V: TRBV19; size: NA; D: NA; DNA: TGTGCCAGTAGGCCTGGACAGCTAGCTGAAAAACTGTTTTTT; CDR3: CASRPGQLAEKLFF
J: TRBJ1-5; V: TRBV5-4; size: NA; D: TRBD1; DNA: TGTGCCAGCAGCTTGGGGACAGGCGTCAATCAGCCCCAGCATTTT; CDR3: CASSLGTGVNQPQHF
J: TRBJ2-1; V: TRBV19; size: NA; D: NA; DNA: TGTGCCAGTAGTCGAAACCGAGCGTACAATGAGCAGTTCTTC; CDR3: CASSRNRAYNEQFF
J: TRBJ1-1; V: TRBV30; size: NA; D: TRBD1; DNA: TGTGCCTGGGCGGGACAGGAGAACACTGAAGCTTTCTTT; CDR3: CAWAGQENTEAFF
J: TRBJ1-2; V: TRBV6-6; size: NA; D: TRBD1; DNA: TGTGCCAGCAGATTGGACAGGGGTGACTATGGCTACACCTTC; CDR3: CASRLDRGDYGYTF
J: TRBJ2-2; V: TRBV2; size: NA; D: TRBD2; DNA: TGTGCCAGCAGTGAACGGGGGGGCTACGACACCGGGGAGCTGTTTTTT; CDR3: CASSERGGYDTGELFF
J: TRBJ1-6; V: TRBV5-1; size: NA; D: TRBD1; DNA: TGCGCCAGCAGCTTGGGACACCGGGACAGTTATAATTCACCCCTCCACTTT; CDR3: CASSLGHRDSYNSPLHF
J: TRBJ2-2; V: TRBV6-4; size: few; D: TRBD2; DNA: TGTGCCAGCAGAGGGACTAGTGACACCGGGGAGCTGTTTTTT; CDR3: CASRGTSDTGELFF
J: TRBJ1-5; V: TRBV7-3; size: few; D: NA; DNA: TGTGCCAGCAGCTTCTCCTATGGTCAGCCCCAGCATTTT; CDR3: CASSFSYGQPQHF
J: TRBJ2-1; V: TRBV27; size: NA; D: TRBD1; DNA: TGTGCCAGCAGTTTCGGGACAGGGTGGAATGAGCAGTTCTTC; CDR3: CASSFGTGWNEQFF
J: TRBJ1-6; V: TRBV6-1; size: NA; D: NA; DNA: TGTGCCAGCAGTGGTTTCGGTTCGTCAGGCCGGCCACCCCTCCACTTT; CDR3: CASSGFGSSGRPPLHF
J: TRBJ2-1; V: TRBV2; size: NA; D: TRBD2; DNA: TGTGCCAGCAGTGGACTAGCGGGGATTTACAATGAGCAGTTCTTC; CDR3: CASSGLAGIYNEQFF
J: TRBJ2-2; V: TRBV5-4; size: NA; D: TRBD2; DNA: TGTGCCAGCAGCCATAAAAGCGGGGGGGCCACCGGGGAGCTGTTTTTT; CDR3: CASSHKSGGATGELFF
J: TRBJ1-3; V: TRBV9; size: NA; D: NA; DNA: TGTGCCAGCAGCGTAACGAGCTCTGGAAACACCATATATTTT; CDR3: CASSVTSSGNTIYF
J: TRBJ2-6; V: TRBV5-4; size: NA; D: NA; DNA: TGTGCCAGCAGCCGTAAATTAGAGGGGGCCAACGTCCTGACTTTC; CDR3: CASSRKLEGANVLTF
J: TRBJ2-7; V: TRBV6-5; size: NA; D: TRBD2; DNA: TGTGCCAGCAGTTTGAGGGGACTAGCGGGGTCCTACGAGCAGTACTTC; CDR3: CASSLRGLAGSYEQYF
J: TRBJ2-1; V: TRBV11-3; size: NA; D: TRBD2; DNA: TGTGCCAGCAGCTTATTGACTAGCCCCTACAATGAGCAGTTCTTC; CDR3: CASSLLTSPYNEQFF
J: TRBJ2-5; V: TRBV19; size: NA; D: NA; DNA: TGTGCCAGTAGTATCGGCAGGGTAGAGACCCAGTACTTC; CDR3: CASSIGRVETQYF
J: TRBJ1-2; V: TRBV5-1; size: NA; D: TRBD1; DNA: TGCGCCAGCAGCGTCCGGGACAGGGATGCCTATGGCTACACCTTC; CDR3: CASSVRDRDAYGYTF
J: TRBJ1-5; V: TRBV27; size: NA; D: NA; DNA: TGTGCCAGCACCCCGTCGGGGGTTGGACAGCCCCAGCATTTT; CDR3: CASTPSGVGQPQHF
J: TRBJ2-7; V: TRBV19; size: NA; D: NA; DNA: TGTGCCAGTAGTATAGATGCGGGCGGCAAAAGCTCCTACGAGCAGTACTTC; CDR3: CASSIDAGGKSSYEQYF
J: TRBJ1-2; V: TRBV18; size: NA; D: NA; DNA: TGTGCCAGCTCACCAGAAGTAGGACTGGTCCATGGCTACACCTTC; CDR3: CASSPEVGLVHGYTF
J: TRBJ2-2; V: TRBV5-1; size: NA; D: NA; DNA: TGCGCCAGCAGCTTGACACTAGGTGACACCGGGGAGCTGTTTTTT; CDR3: CASSLTLGDTGELFF
J: TRBJ2-2; V: TRBV5-6; size: NA; D: NA; DNA: TGTGCCAGCAGCTTCACGGTCCCCGGGGAGCTGTTTTTT; CDR3: CASSFTVPGELFF
J: TRBJ2-5; V: TRBV7-2; size: NA; D: TRBD2; DNA: TGTGCCAGCAGCCGGGGGACTAGCGGGGGGGCCCTAGAGACCCAGTACTTC; CDR3: CASSRGTSGGALETQYF
J: TRBJ2-5; V: TRBV29-1; size: NA; D: TRBD2; DNA: TGCAGCGTTGGGGTAGCGGGGGAGACCCAGTACTTC; CDR3: CSVGVAGETQYF
J: TRBJ1-4; V: TRBV9; size: NA; D: TRBD1; DNA: TGTGCCAGCAGCCTCACAGGGGGAACTAATGAAAAACTGTTTTTT; CDR3: CASSLTGGTNEKLFF
J: TRBJ2-7; V: TRBV6-4; size: once; D: TRBD2; DNA: TGTGCCAGCAGCCCAACTAGCGGGGGCCGTCTAGACGAGCAGTACTTC; CDR3: CASSPTSGGRLDEQYF
J: TRBJ1-2; V: TRBV6-1; size: once; D: TRBD1; DNA: TGTGCCAGCAGTGAAATAAGGGACAGGGTGAGCTATGGCTACACCTTC; CDR3: CASSEIRDRVSYGYTF
J: TRBJ1-2; V: TRBV6-1; size: NA; D: TRBD1; DNA: TGTGCCAGCAGTGAAGAGACAGGGGGTCTCATCTATGGCTACACCTTC; CDR3: CASSEETGGLIYGYTF
J: TRBJ1-5; V: TRBV6-5; size: NA; D: NA; DNA: TGTGCCAGCAGTTACTCGCCAAGGGGGGGACAGCCCCAGCATTTT; CDR3: CASSYSPRGGQPQHF
J: TRBJ2-5; V: TRBV9; size: NA; D: NA; DNA: TGTGCCAGCAGCATGGGCTTAACAGTTCAAGAGACCCAGTACTTC; CDR3: CASSMGLTVQETQYF
J: TRBJ2-7; V: TRBV24-1; size: NA; D: NA; DNA: TGTGCCACCAGCGCGGGATCCACCTACGAGCAGTACTTC; CDR3: CATSAGSTYEQYF
J: TRBJ1-5; V: TRBV5-1; size: NA; D: NA; DNA: TGCGCCAGCAGCACGCCAGGGGATCAGCCCCAGCATTTT; CDR3: CASSTPGDQPQHF
J: TRBJ2-3; V: TRBV11-2; size: NA; D: TRBD1; DNA: TGTGCCAGCAGCCCCCAGGACAGGGGGCGAGCAGATACGCAGTATTTT; CDR3: CASSPQDRGRADTQYF
J: TRBJ1-2; V: TRBV29-1; size: NA; D: NA; DNA: TGCAGCGTTGATAATACGAGCGGCTATGGCTACACCTTC; CDR3: CSVDNTSGYGYTF
J: TRBJ1-3; V: TRBV19; size: NA; D: NA; DNA: TGTGCCAGTACCCTTTACCAGGCATCTGGAAACACCATATATTTT; CDR3: CASTLYQASGNTIYF
J: TRBJ2-7; V: TRBV10-1; size: NA; D: TRBD1; DNA: TGCGCCAGCAGTTACGGGACAGGGAAGGACGAGCAGTACTTC; CDR3: CASSYGTGKDEQYF
J: TRBJ2-2; V: TRBV3-1/TRBV3-2; size: NA; D: NA; DNA: TGTGCCAGCAGCCGGGGGGACGGGGCGAACACCGGGGAGCTGTTTTTT; CDR3: CASSRGDGANTGELFF
J: TRBJ2-1; V: TRBV11-2; size: NA; D: TRBD2; DNA: TGTGCCAGCGAGCGGGGTAACGAGCAGTTCTTC; CDR3: CASERGNEQFF
J: TRBJ2-3; V: TRBV29-1; size: once; D: NA; DNA: TGCAGCCTTGGAGGCGGGCCGGGCACAGATACGCAGTATTTT; CDR3: CSLGGGPGTDTQYF
J: TRBJ2-3; V: TRBV2; size: NA; D: NA; DNA: TGTGCCAGCAGTGACGAGGGTTGGGTCACAGATACGCAGTATTTT; CDR3: CASSDEGWVTDTQYF
J: TRBJ1-5; V: TRBV5-6; size: NA; D: TRBD1; DNA: TGTGCCAGCAGCCGTGACAGGGTAGATCAGCCCCAGCATTTT; CDR3: CASSRDRVDQPQHF
J: TRBJ1-2; V: TRBV6-8; size: once; D: NA; DNA: TGTGCCAGCAGTTATGGAGTCTTTCAACCTCCCTATTATGGCTACACCTTC; CDR3: CASSYGVFQPPYYGYTF
J: TRBJ2-3; V: TRBV7-6; size: NA; D: TRBD1; DNA: TGTGCCAGCGGTAACAGGGGAGAAGGCACAGATACGCAGTATTTT; CDR3: CASGNRGEGTDTQYF
J: TRBJ2-1; V: TRBV2; size: NA; D: TRBD2; DNA: TGTGCCAGCAGCGCCCTAGCGGGGGGTGGCGATGAGCAGTTCTTC; CDR3: CASSALAGGGDEQFF
J: TRBJ1-2; V: TRBV5-1; size: NA; D: NA; DNA: TGCGCCAGCAGCTACTACCAGGGGTATGGCTACACCTTC; CDR3: CASSYYQGYGYTF
J: TRBJ1-1; V: TRBV13; size: NA; D: NA; DNA: TGTGCCAGCAGCGTACAGGGCCGGGGCACTGAAGCTTTCTTT; CDR3: CASSVQGRGTEAFF
J: TRBJ2-3; V: TRBV2; size: NA; D: TRBD2; DNA: TGTGCCAGCGGGGGACTAGCGGGGTCCCATACGCAGTATTTT; CDR3: CASGGLAGSHTQYF
J: TRBJ1-1; V: TRBV30; size: NA; D: NA; DNA: TGTGCCTGGAGTCCCCGACAGCTGAACACTGAAGCTTTCTTT; CDR3: CAWSPRQLNTEAFF
J: TRBJ2-1; V: TRBV5-1; size: NA; D: NA; DNA: TGCGCCAGCAACGACAGGCATTACAATGAGCAGTTCTTC; CDR3: CASNDRHYNEQFF